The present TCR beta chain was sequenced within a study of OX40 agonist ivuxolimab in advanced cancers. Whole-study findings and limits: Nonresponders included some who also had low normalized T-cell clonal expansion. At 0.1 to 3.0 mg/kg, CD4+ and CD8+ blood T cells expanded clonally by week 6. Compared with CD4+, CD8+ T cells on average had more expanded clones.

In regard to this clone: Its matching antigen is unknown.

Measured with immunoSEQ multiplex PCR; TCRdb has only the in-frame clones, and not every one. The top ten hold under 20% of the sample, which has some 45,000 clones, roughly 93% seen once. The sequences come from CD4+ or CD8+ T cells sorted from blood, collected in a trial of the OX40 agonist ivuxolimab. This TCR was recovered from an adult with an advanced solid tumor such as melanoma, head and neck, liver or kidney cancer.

CDR3 sequence: CAWSVLRNDSPLHF. CDR3 DNA sequence: TGTGCCTGGAGTGTACTCAGGAACGATTCACCCCTCCACTTT. This chain joins TRBV30 and TRBJ1-6; D unresolved. The CDR3 runs to 14 residues. Germline values: CDR1 GTSNPN, CDR2 SVGIG (reference sequence). Trimming left V 0 bases short and J 8 bases short, with 11 bases between. The full variable domain, completed using reference TRBV30 and TRBJ1-6, is SQTIHQWPATLVQPVGSPLSLECTVEGTSNPNLYWYRQAAGRGLQLLFYSVGIGQISSEVPQNLSASRPQDRQFILSSKKLLLSDSGFYLCAWSVLRNDSPLHFGNGTRLTVT.